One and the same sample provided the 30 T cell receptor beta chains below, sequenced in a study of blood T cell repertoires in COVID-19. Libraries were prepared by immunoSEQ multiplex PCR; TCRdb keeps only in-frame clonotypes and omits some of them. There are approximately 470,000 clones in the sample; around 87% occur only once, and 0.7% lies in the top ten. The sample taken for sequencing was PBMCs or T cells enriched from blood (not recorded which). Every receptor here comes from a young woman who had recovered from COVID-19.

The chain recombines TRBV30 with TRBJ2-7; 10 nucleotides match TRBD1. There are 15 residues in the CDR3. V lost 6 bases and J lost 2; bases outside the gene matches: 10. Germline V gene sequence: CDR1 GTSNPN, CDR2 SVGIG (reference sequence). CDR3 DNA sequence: TGTGCCTGCTCCAGGACAGGGGGGTTCCCCTACGAGCAGTACTTC. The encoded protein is CACSRTGGFPYEQYF.

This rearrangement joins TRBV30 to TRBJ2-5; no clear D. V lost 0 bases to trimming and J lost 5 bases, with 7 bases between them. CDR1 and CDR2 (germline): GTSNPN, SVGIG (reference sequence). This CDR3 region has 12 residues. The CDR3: CAWSVGRETQYF. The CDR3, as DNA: TGTGCCTGGAGTGTGGGCAGGGAGACCCAGTACTTC. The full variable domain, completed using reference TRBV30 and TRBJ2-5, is SQTIHQWPATLVQPVGSPLSLECTVEGTSNPNLYWYRQAAGRGLQLLFYSVGIGQISSEVPQNLSASRPQDRQFILSSKKLLLSDSGFYLCAWSVGRETQYFGPGTRLLVL.

In DNA form, the CDR3 reads TGTGCCAGTAGTCCGGGGAAAAGCACAGATACGCAGTATTTT. It yields the protein CASSPGKSTDTQYF. This chain links TRBV19 with TRBJ2-3, with D possibly TRBD2 on 5 matching bases. V was trimmed by 5 bases and J by 0 bases, leaving 9 bases between them. The germline V gene has CDR1 LNHDA and CDR2 SQIVND (reference sequence). The CDR3 extends over 14 amino acids.

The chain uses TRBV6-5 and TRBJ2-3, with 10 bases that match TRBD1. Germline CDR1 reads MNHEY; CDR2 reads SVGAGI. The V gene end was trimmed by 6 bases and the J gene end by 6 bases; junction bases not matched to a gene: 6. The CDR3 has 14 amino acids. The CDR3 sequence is CASRKTGGPDTQYF. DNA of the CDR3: TGTGCCAGCAGGAAGACAGGGGGCCCGGATACGCAGTATTTT.

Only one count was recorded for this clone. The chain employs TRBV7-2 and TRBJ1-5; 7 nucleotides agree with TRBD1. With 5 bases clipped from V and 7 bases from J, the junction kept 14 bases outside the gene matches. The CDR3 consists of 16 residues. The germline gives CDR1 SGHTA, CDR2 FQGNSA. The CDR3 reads CASSQDSQGLGQPQHF. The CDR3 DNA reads TGTGCCAGCAGCCAAGACTCACAGGGGTTGGGGCAGCCCCAGCATTTT.

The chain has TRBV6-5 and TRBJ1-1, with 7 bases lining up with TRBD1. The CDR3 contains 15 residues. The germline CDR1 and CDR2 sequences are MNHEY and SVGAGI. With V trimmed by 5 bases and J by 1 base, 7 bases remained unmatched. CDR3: CASSLYRGQNTEAFF. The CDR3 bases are TGTGCCAGCAGTCTATACAGGGGCCAGAACACTGAAGCTTTCTTT.

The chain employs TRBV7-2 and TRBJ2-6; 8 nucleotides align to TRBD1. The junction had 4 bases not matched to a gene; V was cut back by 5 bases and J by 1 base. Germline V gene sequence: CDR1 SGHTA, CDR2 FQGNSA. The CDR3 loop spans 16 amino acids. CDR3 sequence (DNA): TGTGCCAGCAGCCGGGACAGGAGTTCTGGGGCCAACGTCCTGACTTTC. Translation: CASSRDRSSGANVLTF.

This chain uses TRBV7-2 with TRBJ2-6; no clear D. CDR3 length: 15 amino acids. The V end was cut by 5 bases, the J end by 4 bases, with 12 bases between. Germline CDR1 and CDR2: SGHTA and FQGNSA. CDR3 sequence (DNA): TGTGCCAGCAGCGCCGAGCGTGCCGGGGCCAACGTCCTGACTTTC. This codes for CASSAERAGANVLTF.

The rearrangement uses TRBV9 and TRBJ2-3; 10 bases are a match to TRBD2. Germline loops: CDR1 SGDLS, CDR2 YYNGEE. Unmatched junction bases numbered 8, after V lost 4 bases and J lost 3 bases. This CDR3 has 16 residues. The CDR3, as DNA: TGTGCCAGCAGCAAACCCTTAGCGGGGGGAACAGATACGCAGTATTTT. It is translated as CASSKPLAGGTDTQYF.

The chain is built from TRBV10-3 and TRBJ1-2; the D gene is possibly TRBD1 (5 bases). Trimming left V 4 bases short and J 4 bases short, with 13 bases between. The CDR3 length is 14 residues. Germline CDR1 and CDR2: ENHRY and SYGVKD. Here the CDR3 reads CAISGRGMGYGYTF. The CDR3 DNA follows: TGTGCCATCAGTGGTCGGGGGATGGGCTATGGCTACACCTTC.

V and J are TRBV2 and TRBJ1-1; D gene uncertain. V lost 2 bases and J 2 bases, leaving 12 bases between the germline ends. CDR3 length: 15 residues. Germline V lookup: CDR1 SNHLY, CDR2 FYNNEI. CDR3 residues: CASSEFAGVNTEAFF. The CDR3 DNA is TGTGCCAGCAGTGAATTTGCGGGAGTTAACACTGAAGCTTTCTTT.

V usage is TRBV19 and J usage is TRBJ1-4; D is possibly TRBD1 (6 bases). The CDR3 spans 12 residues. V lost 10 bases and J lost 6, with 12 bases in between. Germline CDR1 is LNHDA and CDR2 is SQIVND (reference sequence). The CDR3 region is CATQGIDEKLFF. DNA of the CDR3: TGTGCCACCCAGGGGATCGATGAAAAACTGTTTTTT.

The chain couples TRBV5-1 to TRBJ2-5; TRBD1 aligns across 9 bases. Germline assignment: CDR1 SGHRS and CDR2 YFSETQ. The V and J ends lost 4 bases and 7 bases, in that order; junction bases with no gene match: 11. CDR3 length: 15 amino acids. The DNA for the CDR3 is TGCGCCAGCAGCCCCGGACAGGGGACCCGGTGGACCCAGTACTTC. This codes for CASSPGQGTRWTQYF.

Here the CDR3 reads CASSLDRHTEAFF. CDR3 sequence (DNA): TGTGCCAGCAGTCTGGACAGGCACACTGAAGCTTTCTTT. The chain combines TRBV12-3 or TRBV12-4 with TRBJ1-1; 7 bases agree with TRBD1. This CDR3 contains 13 residues. With 5 bases clipped from V and 3 bases from J, the junction kept 3 bases outside the gene matches.

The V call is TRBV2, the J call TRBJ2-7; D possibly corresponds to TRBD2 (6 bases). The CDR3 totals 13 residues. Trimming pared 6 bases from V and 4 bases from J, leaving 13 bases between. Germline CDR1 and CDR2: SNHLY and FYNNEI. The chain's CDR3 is CASREGADYEQYF. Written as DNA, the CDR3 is TGTGCCAGCAGGGAGGGAGCCGATTACGAGCAGTACTTC.

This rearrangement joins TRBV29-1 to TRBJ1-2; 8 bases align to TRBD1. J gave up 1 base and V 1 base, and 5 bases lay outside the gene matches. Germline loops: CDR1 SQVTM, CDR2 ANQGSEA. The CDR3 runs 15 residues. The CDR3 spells CSVEARGLDNYGYTF. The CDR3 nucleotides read TGCAGCGTTGAAGCCAGGGGGCTGGATAACTATGGCTACACCTTC.

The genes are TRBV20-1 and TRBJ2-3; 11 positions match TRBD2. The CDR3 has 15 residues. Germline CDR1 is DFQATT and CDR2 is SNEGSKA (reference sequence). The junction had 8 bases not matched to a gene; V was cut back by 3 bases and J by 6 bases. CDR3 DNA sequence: TGCAGTGCTAGTGGAGTAGCGGGGGGGTGGGATACGCAGTATTTT. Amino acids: CSASGVAGGWDTQYF.

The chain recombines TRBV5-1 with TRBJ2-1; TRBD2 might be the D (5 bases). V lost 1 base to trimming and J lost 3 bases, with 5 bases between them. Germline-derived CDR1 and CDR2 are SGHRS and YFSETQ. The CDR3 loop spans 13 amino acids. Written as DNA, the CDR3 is TGCGCCAGCAGCTTGACTAGCTACAATGAGCAGTTCTTC. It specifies CASSLTSYNEQFF. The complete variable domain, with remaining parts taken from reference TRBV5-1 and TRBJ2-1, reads KAGVTQTPRYLIKTRGQQVTLSCSPISGHRSVSWYQQTPGQGLQFLFEYFSETQRNKGNFPGRFSGRQFSNSRSEMNVSTLELGDSALYLCASSLTSYNEQFFGPGTRLTVL.

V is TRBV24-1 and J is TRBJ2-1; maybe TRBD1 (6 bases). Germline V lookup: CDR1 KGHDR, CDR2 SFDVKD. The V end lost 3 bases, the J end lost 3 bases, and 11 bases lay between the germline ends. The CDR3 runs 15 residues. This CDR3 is CATSDRDTNYNEQFF. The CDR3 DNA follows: TGTGCCACCAGTGATAGGGACACCAACTACAATGAGCAGTTCTTC.

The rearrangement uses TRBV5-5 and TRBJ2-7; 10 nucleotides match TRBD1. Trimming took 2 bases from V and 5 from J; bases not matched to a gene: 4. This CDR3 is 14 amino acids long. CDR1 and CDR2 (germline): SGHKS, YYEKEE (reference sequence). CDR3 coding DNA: TGTGCCAGCAGCTTTGGACAGGGGGTCGACGAGCAGTACTTC. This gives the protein CASSFGQGVDEQYF.

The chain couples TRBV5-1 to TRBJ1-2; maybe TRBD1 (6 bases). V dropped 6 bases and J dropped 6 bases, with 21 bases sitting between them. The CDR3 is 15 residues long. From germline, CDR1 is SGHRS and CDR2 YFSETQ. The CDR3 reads CASTPTTGLIDGYTF. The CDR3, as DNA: TGCGCCAGCACCCCTACTACAGGGCTCATAGATGGCTACACCTTC.

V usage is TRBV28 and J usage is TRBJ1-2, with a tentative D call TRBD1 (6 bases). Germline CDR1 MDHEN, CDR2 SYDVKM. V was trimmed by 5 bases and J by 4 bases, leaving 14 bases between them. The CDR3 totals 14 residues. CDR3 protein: CASSVGGTSYGYTF. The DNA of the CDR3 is TGTGCCAGCAGTGTGGGAGGGACATCCTATGGCTACACCTTC.

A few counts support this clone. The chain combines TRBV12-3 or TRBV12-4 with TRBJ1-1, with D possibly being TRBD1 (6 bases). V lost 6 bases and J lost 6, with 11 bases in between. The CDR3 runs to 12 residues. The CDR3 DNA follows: TGTGCCAGCAGCAGGGGTAAGGCTGAAGCTTTCTTT. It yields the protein CASSRGKAEAFF.

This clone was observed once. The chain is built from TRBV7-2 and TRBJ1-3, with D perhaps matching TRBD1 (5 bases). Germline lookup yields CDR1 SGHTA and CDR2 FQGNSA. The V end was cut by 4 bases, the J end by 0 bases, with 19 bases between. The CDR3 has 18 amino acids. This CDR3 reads CASSYRGDQSFSGNTIYF. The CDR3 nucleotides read TGTGCCAGCAGCTATCGGGGGGACCAGTCTTTCTCTGGAAACACCATATATTTT.

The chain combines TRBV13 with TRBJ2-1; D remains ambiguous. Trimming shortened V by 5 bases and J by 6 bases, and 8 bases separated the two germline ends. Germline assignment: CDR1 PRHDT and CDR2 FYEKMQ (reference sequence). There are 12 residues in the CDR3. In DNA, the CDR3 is TGTGCCAGCAGCCCCGGAGCCAATGAGCAGTTCTTC. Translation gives CASSPGANEQFF.

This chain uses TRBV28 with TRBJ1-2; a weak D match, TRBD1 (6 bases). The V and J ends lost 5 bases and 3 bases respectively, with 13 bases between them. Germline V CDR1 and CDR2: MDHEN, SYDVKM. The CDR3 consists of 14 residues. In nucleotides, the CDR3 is TGTGCCAGCAGTCCCGGGGGGGGGCACTATGGCTACACCTTC. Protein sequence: CASSPGGGHYGYTF.

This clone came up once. The CDR3 is CASSPTGRVYYGYTF. CDR3 bases: TGTGCCAGCAGCCCAACAGGGCGGGTGTACTATGGCTACACCTTC. This chain uses TRBV7-2 with TRBJ1-2; tentative D call: TRBD1 (6 bases). The germline CDR1 and CDR2 sequences are SGHTA and FQGNSA. Trimming removed 5 bases at V and 3 bases at J, with 16 bases between. This CDR3 is built from 15 residues.

The CDR3 loop is CASMAQPNTEAFF. Written as DNA, the CDR3 is TGTGCCAGCATGGCACAGCCGAACACTGAAGCTTTCTTT. The chain combines TRBV5-8 with TRBJ1-1; D is undetermined. This CDR3 is built from 13 residues. V was shortened by 6 bases and J by 1 base, with 10 bases between the two germline ends. CDR1 and CDR2 (germline): SGHTS, YDEGEE.

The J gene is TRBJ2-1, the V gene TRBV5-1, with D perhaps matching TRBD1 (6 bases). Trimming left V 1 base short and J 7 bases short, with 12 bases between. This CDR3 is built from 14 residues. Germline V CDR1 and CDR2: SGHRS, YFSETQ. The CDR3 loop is CASSLISGANEQFF. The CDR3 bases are TGCGCCAGCAGCTTGATATCAGGGGCGAATGAGCAGTTCTTC.

The CDR3 loop is CASSLWGEGAYGEKLFF. In nucleotides, the CDR3 is TGCGCCAGCAGCTTGTGGGGGGAAGGAGCGTATGGTGAAAAACTGTTTTTT. V is TRBV5-1 and J is TRBJ1-4; TRBD1 might be the D (5 bases). The CDR3 extends over 17 amino acids. The germline CDR1 and CDR2 sequences are SGHRS and YFSETQ. V lost 1 base, J lost 7 bases, and 20 bases lay in between.